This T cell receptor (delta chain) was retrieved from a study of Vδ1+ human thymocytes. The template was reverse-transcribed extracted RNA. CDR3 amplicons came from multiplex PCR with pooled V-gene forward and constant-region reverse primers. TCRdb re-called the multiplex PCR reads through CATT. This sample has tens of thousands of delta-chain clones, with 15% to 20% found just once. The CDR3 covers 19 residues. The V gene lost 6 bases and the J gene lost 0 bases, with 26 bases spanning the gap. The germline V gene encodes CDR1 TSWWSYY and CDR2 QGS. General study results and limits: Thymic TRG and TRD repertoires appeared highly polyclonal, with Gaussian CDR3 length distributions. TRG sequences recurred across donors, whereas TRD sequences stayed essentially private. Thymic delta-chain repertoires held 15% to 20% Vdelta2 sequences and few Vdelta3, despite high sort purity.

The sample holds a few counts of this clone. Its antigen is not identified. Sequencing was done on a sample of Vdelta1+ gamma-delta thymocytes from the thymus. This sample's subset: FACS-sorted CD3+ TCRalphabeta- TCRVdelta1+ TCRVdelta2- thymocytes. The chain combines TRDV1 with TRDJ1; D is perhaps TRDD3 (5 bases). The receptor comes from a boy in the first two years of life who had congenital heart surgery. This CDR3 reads CALGYGLPDVLVYTDKLIF. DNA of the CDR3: TGTGCTCTTGGTTACGGCCTCCCCGATGTACTGGTGTACACCGATAAACTCATCTTT.